These 28 T cell receptor beta chains were all obtained from the same sample, sequenced in a study of human T cells and chemical hapten exposure. The time point denotes: patch test 1, 2 weeks after DPC sensitization. Treatment described: therapeutic diphenylcyclopropenone sensitization with weekly scalp DPC. TCRdb used MiXCR to reprocess the RACE reads, holding one entry per CDR3 protein. The sample records some 380,000 distinct CDR3 sequences, approximately 5% being singletons. The source material was whole blood, sampled in connection with sensitization to the hapten diphenylcyclopropenone (DPC). The receptors were sampled from a woman in her forties or fifties with alopecia areata. Some clones in this sample may be carry-over from other donors' samples.

This clonotype has a count of ten or more. This sequence joins TRBV27 and TRBJ1-5; 7 bases are a match to TRBD1. CDR3 length: 14 residues. The J segment lost 4 bases and the V segment lost 5 bases, leaving 5 bases of the junction unmatched. Germline V CDR1 and CDR2: MNHEY, SMNVEV (reference sequence). The CDR3, as DNA: TGTGCCAGCAGTCGGACAGGCCCGAATCAGCCCCAGCATTTT. It encodes CASSRTGPNQPQHF.

This clonotype occurred many times. V and J are TRBV10-3 and TRBJ2-3; 15 bases map to TRBD2. This CDR3 spans 16 amino acids. Germline-derived CDR1 and CDR2 are ENHRY and SYGVKD. The V segment lost 0 bases and the J segment 5 bases; nucleotides outside the gene matches: 0. The CDR3 DNA sequence: TGTGCCATCAGTGAGTCGGGACTAGCGGGAGGAGATACGCAGTATTTT. Translation: CAISESGLAGGDTQYF.

The J gene is TRBJ2-5, the V gene TRBV7-8; tentative D call: TRBD1 (6 bases). The CDR3 is 16 residues long. Germline values: CDR1 SGHVS, CDR2 FQNEAQ. V was shortened by 5 bases and J by 1 base, with 17 bases between the two germline ends. The CDR3 is CASSATRTVFQETQYF. For the CDR3, the DNA is TGTGCCAGCAGCGCCACCCGGACAGTATTCCAAGAGACCCAGTACTTC.

Ten or more counts support this clonotype. The chain joins TRBV28 to TRBJ2-5; D not certain. V lost 5 bases and J 0 bases, leaving 13 bases between the germline ends. The CDR3 covers 15 residues. Germline V gene data show CDR1 as MDHEN and CDR2 as SYDVKM. The CDR3 DNA follows: TGTGCCAGCAGTCCGAACGCGGTCTACCAAGAGACCCAGTACTTC. Translation gives CASSPNAVYQETQYF.

In this sample, this clonotype turned up a few times. The chain couples TRBV3-1 to TRBJ2-1, with D possibly being TRBD2 (5 bases). The CDR3 length is 12 residues. Trimming removed 6 bases from V and 6 bases from J, with 9 bases in between. Per germline, CDR1 LGHDT and CDR2 YNNKEL (reference sequence). CDR3 loop: CASRTTSNEQFF. In nucleotides, the CDR3 is TGTGCCAGCAGAACCACTAGCAATGAGCAGTTCTTC.

This clonotype was seen many times. The chain employs TRBV7-3 and TRBJ2-3; 8 bases match TRBD2. Germline V CDR1 and CDR2: SGHTA, FQGTGA. V lost 9 bases, J lost 1 base, and 3 bases stayed unmatched. The CDR3 has 13 amino acids. The CDR3, as DNA: TGTGCCAGTTCAGCGGGGGGCACAGATACGCAGTATTTT. Translated: CASSAGGTDTQYF.

Ten or more counts support this clonotype. The chain carries TRBV18 and TRBJ2-7; D is unresolved. Looked up from germline, CDR1 is KGHSH and CDR2 is LQKENI. With 3 bases removed from V and 1 base from J, the gap between germline ends came to 7 bases. The CDR3 loop spans 13 amino acids. CDR3 region: CASSPEGSYEQYF. CDR3 in DNA: TGTGCCAGCTCACCGGAAGGGTCCTACGAGCAGTACTTC.

The sample holds many counts of this clonotype. The genes are TRBV9 and TRBJ2-3; D perhaps matches TRBD2 (5 bases). CDR3 size: 14 residues. V was trimmed by 0 bases and J by 5 bases, leaving 10 bases between them. Per the germline V gene, CDR1 is SGDLS and CDR2 is YYNGEE. CDR3 bases: TGTGCCAGCAGCGTAGGGGAGTTCAAAGATACGCAGTATTTT. This encodes CASSVGEFKDTQYF.

This clonotype was recorded at least ten times. V and J are TRBV2 and TRBJ2-1; 7 bases are a match to TRBD1. Germline CDR1 and CDR2: SNHLY and FYNNEI. Germline trimming cut 6 bases from V and 7 bases from J; bases unmatched to any gene: 6. The CDR3 is made up of 13 amino acids. This CDR3 is CASRTDRVNEQFF. The CDR3 DNA is TGTGCCAGCAGGACCGACAGGGTGAATGAGCAGTTCTTC.

This clonotype was recorded many times. The chain couples TRBV5-1 to TRBJ1-1; D is unresolved. The V gene lost 6 bases and the J gene lost 3 bases, with 9 bases spanning the gap. The germline V gene encodes CDR1 SGHRS and CDR2 YFSETQ. The CDR3 loop spans 12 amino acids. For the CDR3, the DNA is TGCGCCAGCAAAAGGGATGACACTGAAGCTTTCTTT. Translating gives CASKRDDTEAFF.

This clonotype occurred a few times. The chain recombines TRBV7-2 with TRBJ1-5; 10 nucleotides match TRBD1. Germline V gene data show CDR1 as SGHTA and CDR2 as FQGNSA. The V and J ends lost 4 bases and 8 bases, in that order; junction bases with no gene match: 2. The CDR3 runs 13 residues. The CDR3: CASSSGTGEPQHF. CDR3 nucleotide sequence: TGTGCCAGCAGCTCTGGGACAGGGGAGCCCCAGCATTTT.

This clonotype was seen at least ten times. The CDR3 protein is CASIGTAANYEQYF. The CDR3 nucleotides read TGTGCCAGCATCGGGACCGCCGCGAACTACGAGCAGTACTTC. V is TRBV7-2 and J is TRBJ2-7; the D call may be TRBD1 or TRBD2 (5 bases each). Germline CDR1 reads SGHTA; CDR2 reads FQGNSA. Trimming pared 7 bases from V and 3 bases from J, leaving 16 bases between. The CDR3 loop spans 14 amino acids.

This clonotype has ten or more counts. This chain links TRBV19 with TRBJ2-1, with 8 nucleotides matching TRBD2. Losses at the gene ends were 5 bases for V and 4 bases for J; bases not matched to a gene: 7. Germline values: CDR1 LNHDA, CDR2 SQIVND (reference sequence). The CDR3 length is 15 residues. The CDR3 protein is CASSPAGVKYNEQFF. In nucleotides, the CDR3 is TGTGCCAGTAGTCCAGCGGGAGTTAAGTACAATGAGCAGTTCTTC.

This clonotype was recorded many times. V is TRBV12-3 or TRBV12-4 and J is TRBJ2-7; D may be TRBD1 or TRBD2 (5 bases each). V lost 7 bases, J lost 4 bases, and 17 bases lay in between. The CDR3 is 14 amino acids. Written as DNA, the CDR3 is TGTGCCAGCACCCTGGGAGACAGTCTGTACGAGCAGTACTTC. Its translation: CASTLGDSLYEQYF.

This clonotype was observed a few times. This rearrangement joins TRBV6-5 to TRBJ1-5, with D unclear. Germline V gene sequence: CDR1 MNHEY, CDR2 SVGAGI. V lost 2 bases and J lost 6, with 8 bases in between. The length of the CDR3 is 13 residues. The CDR3 DNA is TGTGCCAGCAGTTACGTACCGGGTCAGCCCCAGCATTTT. It specifies CASSYVPGQPQHF.

The genes are TRBV20-1 and TRBJ2-3; possibly TRBD1 or TRBD2 for D (6 bases each). This CDR3 has 15 residues. V was cut by 5 bases and J by 2 bases, with 17 bases left in between. CDR1 DFQATT and CDR2 SNEGSKA come from the germline V gene (reference sequence). For the CDR3, the DNA is TGCAGTGCTCTCAGAGGGGGGAGGATCACAGATACGCAGTATTTT. Protein product: CSALRGGRITDTQYF.

This clonotype was detected a few times. CDR3 nucleotide sequence: TGTGCCAGCAGTCTTCCCCGGCTGGACTACAATGAGCAGTTCTTC. Translation: CASSLPRLDYNEQFF. The V gene is TRBV12-3 or TRBV12-4, the J gene TRBJ2-1; the D is unclear. The ends were cut back, 5 bases at V and 3 bases at J, with 14 bases in the middle. This CDR3 comprises 15 residues.

There are a few counts of this clonotype. The J gene is TRBJ2-1, the V gene TRBV3-1; D remains unclear. The CDR3 extends over 12 amino acids. V dropped 5 bases and J dropped 10 bases, with 12 bases sitting between them. Germline lookup yields CDR1 LGHDT and CDR2 YNNKEL (reference sequence). CDR3 in DNA: TGTGCCAGCAGCTCCGTGCCCGGCGAGCAGTTCTTC. As protein: CASSSVPGEQFF.

This clonotype was detected ten times or more. CDR3 DNA: TGTGCCAGCAGCTCCGGACAGGGGGCCCTTGGGAGCTATGGCTACACCTTC. It yields the protein CASSSGQGALGSYGYTF. The rearrangement joins TRBV5-6 to TRBJ1-2; 11 nucleotides line up with TRBD1. This CDR3 is built from 17 residues. Trimming took 3 bases from V and 4 from J; bases not matched to a gene: 11. Germline V gene sequence: CDR1 SGHDT, CDR2 YYEEEE.

V is TRBV29-1 and J is TRBJ2-5, with D unresolved. CDR1 SQVTM and CDR2 ANQGSEA come from the germline V gene. V shed 6 bases and J shed 2 bases, with 16 bases lying between them. The CDR3 is 14 residues long. In DNA form, the CDR3 reads TGCAGCGTCGGCATGGGCAGGATTCAAGAGACCCAGTACTTC. Residues: CSVGMGRIQETQYF. The full variable domain, rest sourced from reference TRBV29-1 and TRBJ2-5, is SAVISQKPSRDICQRGTSLTIQCQVDSQVTMMFWYRQQPGQSLTLIATANQGSEATYESGFVIDKFPISRPNLTFSTLTVSNMSPEDSSIYLCSVGMGRIQETQYFGPGTRLLVL.

This clonotype was observed a few times. The V call is TRBV5-1, the J call TRBJ1-4; D remains unclear. Germline CDR1 reads SGHRS; CDR2 reads YFSETQ. Trimming cost V 0 bases and J 12 bases, with 15 bases left between them. This CDR3 region has 14 residues. As DNA, the CDR3 is TGCGCCAGCAGCTTGGATAGTGGGGTTTGGGAACTGTTTTTT. Translated: CASSLDSGVWELFF.

The sample holds many counts of this clonotype. The chain uses TRBV7-8 and TRBJ1-6, with 7 bases aligning to TRBD1. CDR1 and CDR2 from the germline V gene are SGHVS and FQNEAQ. The length of the CDR3 is 15 residues. Trimming at V came to 2 bases and at J to 5 bases, leaving 3 bases not matched to a gene. The CDR3 is CASSLMGTDNSPLHF. Here the CDR3 DNA reads TGTGCCAGCAGCTTAATGGGGACAGATAATTCACCCCTCCACTTT.

V gene TRBV15 combines with J gene TRBJ1-6; D remains unclear. V lost 0 bases and J lost 5, with 5 bases in between. Germline CDR1 LNHNV, CDR2 YYDKDF (reference sequence). This CDR3 region has 14 residues. As DNA, the CDR3 is TGTGCCACCAGCAGAGAGTATGATAATTCACCCCTCCACTTT. Protein: CATSREYDNSPLHF.

In this sample, this clonotype turned up a few times. This chain uses TRBV28 with TRBJ2-1; D gene ambiguous. V was cut by 6 bases and J by 9 bases, with 9 bases left in between. CDR3 size: 11 residues. Germline assignment: CDR1 MDHEN and CDR2 SYDVKM. DNA of the CDR3: TGTGCCAGCAGCTACAGAAGTGAGCAGTTCTTC. This encodes CASSYRSEQFF.

This clonotype was counted ten times or more. This sequence joins TRBV18 and TRBJ1-3, with 8 bases fitting TRBD1. Trimming cost V 3 bases and J 5 bases; bases outside gene matches: 6. The CDR3 has 15 residues. Germline values: CDR1 KGHSH, CDR2 LQKENI. The CDR3 DNA reads TGTGCCAGCTCACCCCCGGACAGGGCCCGAAACACCATATATTTT. Protein product: CASSPPDRARNTIYF.

This clonotype was recorded many times. This sequence joins TRBV12-3 or TRBV12-4 and TRBJ2-5, with D tentatively TRBD2 (5 bases). The CDR3 is 12 residues long. V was clipped by 6 bases and J by 5 bases, with 10 bases between them. CDR3 amino acids: CASSPLVETQYF. The CDR3 nucleotides read TGTGCCAGCAGCCCACTAGTGGAGACCCAGTACTTC.

This chain connects TRBV6-2 or TRBV6-3 to TRBJ2-4, with D perhaps given as TRBD1 or TRBD2 (5 bases each). V shed 2 bases and J shed 3 bases, with 17 bases lying between them. This CDR3 has 17 amino acids. The germline gives CDR1 MNHEY, CDR2 SVGEGT. CDR3 in DNA: TGTGCCAGCAGTTACCATGGGACCTCCAATGGCAAAAACATTCAGTACTTC. As protein: CASSYHGTSNGKNIQYF.

With respect to this clonotype: This may be a read error: a much more frequent sequence differs by one nucleotide. The chain has TRBV6-1 and TRBJ2-1, with D possibly TRBD2 on 5 matching bases. Germline loops: CDR1 MNHNS, CDR2 SASEGT. This CDR3 has 13 amino acids. The CDR3 spells CANSELRGNEQFF. DNA for the CDR3: TGTGCCAACAGTGAACTTCGAGGGAATGAGCAGTTCTTC.